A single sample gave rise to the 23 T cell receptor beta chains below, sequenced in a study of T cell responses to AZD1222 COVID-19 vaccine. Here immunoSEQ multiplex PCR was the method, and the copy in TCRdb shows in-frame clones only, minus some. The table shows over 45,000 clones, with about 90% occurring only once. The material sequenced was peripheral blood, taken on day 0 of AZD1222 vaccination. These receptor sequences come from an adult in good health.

The CDR3 is CAADRHTYEQYF. The CDR3 DNA reads TGTGCTGCGGACAGGCACACCTACGAGCAGTACTTC. The genes are TRBV30 and TRBJ2-7, with 7 bases fitting TRBD1. The germline CDR1 and CDR2 sequences are GTSNPN and SVGIG (reference sequence). The CDR3 length is 12 residues.

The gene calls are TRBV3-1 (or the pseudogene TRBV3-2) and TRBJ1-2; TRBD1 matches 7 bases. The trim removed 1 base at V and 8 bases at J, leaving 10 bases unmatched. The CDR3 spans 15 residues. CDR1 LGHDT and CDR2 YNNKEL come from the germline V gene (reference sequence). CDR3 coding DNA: TGTGCCAGCAGCCAAGGATATGAGGGGGCGCGGGGCTACACCTTC. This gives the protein CASSQGYEGARGYTF.

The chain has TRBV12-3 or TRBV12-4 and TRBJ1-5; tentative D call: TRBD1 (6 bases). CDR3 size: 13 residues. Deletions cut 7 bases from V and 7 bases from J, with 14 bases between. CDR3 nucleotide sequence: TGTGCCAGCAACCCGGGGGGGCGCCAGCCCCAGCATTTT. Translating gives CASNPGGRQPQHF.

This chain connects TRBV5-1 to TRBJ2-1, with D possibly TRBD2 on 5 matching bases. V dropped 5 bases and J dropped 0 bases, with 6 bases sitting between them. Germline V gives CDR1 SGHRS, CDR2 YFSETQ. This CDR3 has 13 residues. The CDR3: CASRGSSYNEQFF. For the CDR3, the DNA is TGCGCCAGCAGGGGGAGCTCCTACAATGAGCAGTTCTTC.

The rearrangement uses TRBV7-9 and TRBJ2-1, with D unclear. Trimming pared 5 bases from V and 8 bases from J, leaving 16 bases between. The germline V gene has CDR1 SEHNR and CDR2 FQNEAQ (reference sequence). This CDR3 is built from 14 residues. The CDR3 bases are TGTGCCAGCAGCCGCGACGGACCCCCAGATGAGCAGTTCTTC. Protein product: CASSRDGPPDEQFF.

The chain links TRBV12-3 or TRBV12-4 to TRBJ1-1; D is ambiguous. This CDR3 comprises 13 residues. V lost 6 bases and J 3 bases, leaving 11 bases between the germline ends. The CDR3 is CASSSSDHTEAFF. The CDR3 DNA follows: TGTGCCAGCAGCTCCAGCGATCACACTGAAGCTTTCTTT.

The CDR3 reads CASKTADYGYTF. CDR3 coding DNA: TGTGCCAGCAAGACAGCAGACTATGGCTACACCTTC. The J gene is TRBJ1-2, the V gene TRBV9; weak D call: TRBD1 (5 bases). There are 12 residues in the CDR3. V lost 6 bases to trimming and J lost 3 bases, with 9 bases between them. Germline V gene data show CDR1 as SGDLS and CDR2 as YYNGEE.

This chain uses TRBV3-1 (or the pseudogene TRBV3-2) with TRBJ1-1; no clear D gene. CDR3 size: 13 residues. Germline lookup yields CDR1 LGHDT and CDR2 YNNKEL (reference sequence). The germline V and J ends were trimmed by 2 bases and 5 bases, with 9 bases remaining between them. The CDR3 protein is CASSQRAGTEAFF. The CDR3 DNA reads TGTGCCAGCAGCCAACGGGCTGGGACTGAAGCTTTCTTT.

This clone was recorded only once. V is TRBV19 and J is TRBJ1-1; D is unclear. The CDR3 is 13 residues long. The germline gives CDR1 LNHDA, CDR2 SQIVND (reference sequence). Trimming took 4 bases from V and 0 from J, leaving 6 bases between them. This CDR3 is CASSNTMNTEAFF. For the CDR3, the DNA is TGTGCCAGTAGTAACACAATGAACACTGAAGCTTTCTTT.

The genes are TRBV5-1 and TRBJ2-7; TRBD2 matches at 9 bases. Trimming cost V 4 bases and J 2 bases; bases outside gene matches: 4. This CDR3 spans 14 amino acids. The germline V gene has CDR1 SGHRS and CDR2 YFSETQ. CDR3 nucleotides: TGCGCCAGCAGCACATCTAGCGGGACCTACGAGCAGTACTTC. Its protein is CASSTSSGTYEQYF.

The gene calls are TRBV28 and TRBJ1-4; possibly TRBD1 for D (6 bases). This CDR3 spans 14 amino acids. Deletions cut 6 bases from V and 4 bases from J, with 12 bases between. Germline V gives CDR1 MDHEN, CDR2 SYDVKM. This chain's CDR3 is CASSQGQINEKLFF. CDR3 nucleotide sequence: TGTGCCAGCAGCCAGGGGCAGATTAATGAAAAACTGTTTTTT.

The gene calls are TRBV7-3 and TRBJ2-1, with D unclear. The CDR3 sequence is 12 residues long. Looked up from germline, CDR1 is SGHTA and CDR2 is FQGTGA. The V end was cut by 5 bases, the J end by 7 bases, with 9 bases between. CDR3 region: CASSPDRNEQFF. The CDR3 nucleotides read TGTGCCAGCAGCCCTGACCGGAATGAGCAGTTCTTC.

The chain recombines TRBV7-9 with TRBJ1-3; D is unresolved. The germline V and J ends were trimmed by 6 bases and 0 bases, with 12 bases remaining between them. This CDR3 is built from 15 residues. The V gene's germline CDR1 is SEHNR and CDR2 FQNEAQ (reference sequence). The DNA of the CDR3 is TGTGCCAGCAGACCAAAACAGCTCTCTGGAAACACCATATATTTT. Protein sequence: CASRPKQLSGNTIYF. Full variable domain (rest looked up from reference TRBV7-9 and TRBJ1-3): DTGVSQNPRHKITKRGQNVTFRCDPISEHNRLYWYRQTLGQGPEFLTYFQNEAQLEKSRLLSDRFSAERPKGSFSTLEIQRTEQGDSAMYLCASRPKQLSGNTIYFGEGSWLTVV.

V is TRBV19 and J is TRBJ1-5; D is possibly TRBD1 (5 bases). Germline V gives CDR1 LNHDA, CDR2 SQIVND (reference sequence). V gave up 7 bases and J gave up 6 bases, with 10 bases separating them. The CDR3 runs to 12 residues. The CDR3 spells CASTDQGQPQHF. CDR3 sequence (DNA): TGTGCCAGTACTGATCAGGGTCAGCCCCAGCATTTT.

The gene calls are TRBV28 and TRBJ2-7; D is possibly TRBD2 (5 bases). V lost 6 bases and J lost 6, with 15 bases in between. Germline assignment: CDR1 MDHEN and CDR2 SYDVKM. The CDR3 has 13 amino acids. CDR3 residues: CASRYSGDSEQYF. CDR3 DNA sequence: TGTGCCAGCAGGTACTCCGGGGATTCCGAGCAGTACTTC.

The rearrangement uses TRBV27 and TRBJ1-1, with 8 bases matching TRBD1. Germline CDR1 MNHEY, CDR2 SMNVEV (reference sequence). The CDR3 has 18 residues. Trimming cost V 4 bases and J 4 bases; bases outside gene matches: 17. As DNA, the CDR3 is TGTGCCAGCAGTTCCGTGACAGGGGTGAGCGGGTCAAGCACTGAAGCTTTCTTT. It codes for CASSSVTGVSGSSTEAFF.

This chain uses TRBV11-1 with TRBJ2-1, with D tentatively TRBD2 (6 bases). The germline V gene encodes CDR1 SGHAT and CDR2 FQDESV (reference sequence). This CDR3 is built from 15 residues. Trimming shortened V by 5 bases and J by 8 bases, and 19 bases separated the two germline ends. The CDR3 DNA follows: TGTGCCAGCAGCAACCCCGGGGGAGGCTTCGATGAGCAGTTCTTC. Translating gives CASSNPGGGFDEQFF.

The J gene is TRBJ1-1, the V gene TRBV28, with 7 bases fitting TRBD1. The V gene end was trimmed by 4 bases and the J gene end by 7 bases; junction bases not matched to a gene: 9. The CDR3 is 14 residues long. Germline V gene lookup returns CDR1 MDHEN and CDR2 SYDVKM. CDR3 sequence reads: CASSSIGQVFEAFF. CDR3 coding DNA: TGTGCCAGCAGTTCCATAGGACAGGTCTTTGAAGCTTTCTTT. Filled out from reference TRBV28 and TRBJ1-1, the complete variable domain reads DVKVTQSSRYLVKRTGEKVFLECVQDMDHENMFWYRQDPGLGLRLIYFSYDVKMKEKGDIPEGYSVSREKKERFSLILESASTNQTSMYLCASSSIGQVFEAFFGQGTRLTVV.

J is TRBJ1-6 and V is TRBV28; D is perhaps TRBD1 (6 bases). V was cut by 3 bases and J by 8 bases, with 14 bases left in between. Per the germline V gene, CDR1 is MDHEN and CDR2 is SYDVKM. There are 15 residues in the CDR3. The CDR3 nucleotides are TGTGCCAGCAGTTTGTTGGACAGTTCAGATTCACCCCTCCACTTT. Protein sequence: CASSLLDSSDSPLHF.

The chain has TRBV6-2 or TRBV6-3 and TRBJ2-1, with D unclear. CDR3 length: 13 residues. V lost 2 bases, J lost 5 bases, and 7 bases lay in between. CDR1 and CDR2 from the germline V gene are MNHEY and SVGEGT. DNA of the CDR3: TGTGCCAGCAGTTACAGGGAAAACAATGAGCAGTTCTTC. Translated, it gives CASSYRENNEQFF.

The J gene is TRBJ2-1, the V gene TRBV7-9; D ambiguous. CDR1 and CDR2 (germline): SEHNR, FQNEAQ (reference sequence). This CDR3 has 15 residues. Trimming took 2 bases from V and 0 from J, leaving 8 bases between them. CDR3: CASSLSEDSYNEQFF. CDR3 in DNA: TGTGCCAGCAGCTTATCGGAAGACTCCTACAATGAGCAGTTCTTC. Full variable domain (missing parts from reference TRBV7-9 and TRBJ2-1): DTGVSQNPRHKITKRGQNVTFRCDPISEHNRLYWYRQTLGQGPEFLTYFQNEAQLEKSRLLSDRFSAERPKGSFSTLEIQRTEQGDSAMYLCASSLSEDSYNEQFFGPGTRLTVL.

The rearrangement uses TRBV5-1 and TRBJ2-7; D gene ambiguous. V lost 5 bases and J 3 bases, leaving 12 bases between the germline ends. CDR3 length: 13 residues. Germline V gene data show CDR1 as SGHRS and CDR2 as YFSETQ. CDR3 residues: CASSMMLGYEQYF. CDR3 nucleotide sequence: TGCGCCAGCAGTATGATGTTGGGCTACGAGCAGTACTTC. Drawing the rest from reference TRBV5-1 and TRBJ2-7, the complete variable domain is KAGVTQTPRYLIKTRGQQVTLSCSPISGHRSVSWYQQTPGQGLQFLFEYFSETQRNKGNFPGRFSGRQFSNSRSEMNVSTLELGDSALYLCASSMMLGYEQYFGPGTRLTVT.

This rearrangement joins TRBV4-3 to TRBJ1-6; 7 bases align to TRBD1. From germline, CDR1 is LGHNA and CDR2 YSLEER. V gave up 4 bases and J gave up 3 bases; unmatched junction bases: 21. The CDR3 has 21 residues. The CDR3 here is CASSPESHWTGELHYNSPLHF. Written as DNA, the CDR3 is TGCGCCAGCAGCCCTGAATCACACTGGACAGGAGAGTTACACTATAATTCACCCCTCCACTTT.